This passage covers 5 T cell receptor beta chains from one sample sequenced in a study of cytomegalovirus exposure and HLA in healthy donors. Use of 60 Vbeta and 13 Jbeta primers characterized the PCR. Some clones are missing from TCRdb's copy, which holds only in-frame ones; the method was immunoSEQ multiplex PCR. The sample carries over 80,000 clones, roughly 73% recorded once. The sequenced sample consisted of PBMCs. The source of these receptors is a man aged 35 to 55 in good health and CMV-seronegative.

This clone was seen a handful of times. The V call is TRBV6-4, the J call TRBJ2-1; 9 bases line up with TRBD2. J was trimmed by 2 bases and V by 6 bases; bases with no gene match: 8. The CDR3 is 16 amino acids. Germline V CDR1 and CDR2: MRHNA, SNTAGT. The CDR3 region has the DNA TGTGCCAGCAGAACCCTAGCGGGGCTCACCTACAATGAGCAGTTCTTC. It is translated as CASRTLAGLTYNEQFF.

This clone was found once. The chain has TRBV19 and TRBJ1-2; 7 positions agree with TRBD1. This CDR3 comprises 13 residues. In germline, CDR1 is LNHDA, CDR2 SQIVND (reference sequence). Losses at the gene ends were 3 bases for V and 5 bases for J; bases not matched to a gene: 3. This CDR3 is CASSIRRGYGYTF. DNA of the CDR3: TGTGCCAGTAGTATTCGCAGGGGGTATGGCTACACCTTC. Based on the CDR3 plus reference TRBV19 and TRBJ1-2, the full variable domain is DGGITQSPKYLFRKEGQNVTLSCEQNLNHDAMYWYRQDPGQGLRLIYYSQIVNDFQKGDIAEGYSVSREKKESFPLTVTSAQKNPTAFYLCASSIRRGYGYTFGSGTRLTVV.

The chain joins TRBV4-1 to TRBJ2-5; a possible D gene is TRBD2 (6 bases). The DNA end is a closer match to TRBJ2-7, so the J assignment may be wrong. This CDR3 is built from 15 residues. The germline CDR1 and CDR2 sequences are MGHRA and YSYEKL. The CDR3 DNA reads as TGCGCCAGCAGCCAAGCTCGACTAGATATCTACGAGCAGTACTTC. Its protein is CASSQARLDIYEQYF.

This clone came up once. CDR3 coding DNA: TGTGCCAGCAGTGATTCCAGGGGAAGAATTAATTCACCCCTCCACTTT. It is translated as CASSDSRGRINSPLHF. The chain is built from TRBV2 and TRBJ1-6; D may be TRBD1 (6 bases). Trimming removed 3 bases at V and 6 bases at J, with 15 bases between. Germline V gives CDR1 SNHLY, CDR2 FYNNEI. The CDR3 runs 16 residues.

CDR3 nucleotide sequence: TGTGCCAGCAGAAGTAGCGGGGGGGCCCGGGGCGGGGAGCTGTTTTTT. This sequence encodes CASRSSGGARGGELFF. J is TRBJ2-2 and V is TRBV28, with 11 bases aligning to TRBD2. V shed 6 bases, J shed 7 bases, and the junction held 10 bases outside the gene matches. This CDR3 is built from 16 residues. Germline V CDR1 and CDR2: MDHEN, SYDVKM.